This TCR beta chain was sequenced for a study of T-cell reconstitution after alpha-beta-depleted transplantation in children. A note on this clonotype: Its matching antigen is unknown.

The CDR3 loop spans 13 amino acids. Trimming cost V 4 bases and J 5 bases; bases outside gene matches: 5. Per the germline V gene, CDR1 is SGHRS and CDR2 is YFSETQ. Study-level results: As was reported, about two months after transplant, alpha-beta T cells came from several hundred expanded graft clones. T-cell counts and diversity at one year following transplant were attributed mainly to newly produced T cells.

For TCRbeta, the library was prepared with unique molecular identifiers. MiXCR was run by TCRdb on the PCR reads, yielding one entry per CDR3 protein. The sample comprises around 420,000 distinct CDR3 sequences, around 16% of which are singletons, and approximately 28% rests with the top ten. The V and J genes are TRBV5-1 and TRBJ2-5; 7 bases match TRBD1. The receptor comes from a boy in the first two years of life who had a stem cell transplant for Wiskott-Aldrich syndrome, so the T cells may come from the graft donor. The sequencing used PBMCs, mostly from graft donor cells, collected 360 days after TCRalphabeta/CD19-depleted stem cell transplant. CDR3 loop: CASSQPQGETQYF. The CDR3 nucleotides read TGCGCCAGCAGCCAACCACAGGGGGAGACCCAGTACTTC.